This TCR beta chain was captured in a study of early T cells in non-severe SARS-CoV-2 infection. This clonotype was detected only a few times. The CDR3 covers 15 residues. MiXCR, applied by TCRdb to the 5' RACE reads, yields one record per CDR3 protein. The repertoire holds around 44,000 distinct CDR3 sequences, with roughly 7.7% as singletons. The sample consisted of whole blood. V is TRBV21-1 and J is TRBJ1-6; the table calls TRBD1, which could not be checked here. TRBV21-1 is a pseudogene. The TCR was taken from an adult who was a healthcare worker with PCR-confirmed SARS-CoV-2 infection or an uninfected control (not recorded which). CDR3 DNA: TGTGCCAGCAGCAAAGGGGTAGGGGGCAATTCACCCCTCCACTTT. It translates to CASSKGVGGNSPLHF.